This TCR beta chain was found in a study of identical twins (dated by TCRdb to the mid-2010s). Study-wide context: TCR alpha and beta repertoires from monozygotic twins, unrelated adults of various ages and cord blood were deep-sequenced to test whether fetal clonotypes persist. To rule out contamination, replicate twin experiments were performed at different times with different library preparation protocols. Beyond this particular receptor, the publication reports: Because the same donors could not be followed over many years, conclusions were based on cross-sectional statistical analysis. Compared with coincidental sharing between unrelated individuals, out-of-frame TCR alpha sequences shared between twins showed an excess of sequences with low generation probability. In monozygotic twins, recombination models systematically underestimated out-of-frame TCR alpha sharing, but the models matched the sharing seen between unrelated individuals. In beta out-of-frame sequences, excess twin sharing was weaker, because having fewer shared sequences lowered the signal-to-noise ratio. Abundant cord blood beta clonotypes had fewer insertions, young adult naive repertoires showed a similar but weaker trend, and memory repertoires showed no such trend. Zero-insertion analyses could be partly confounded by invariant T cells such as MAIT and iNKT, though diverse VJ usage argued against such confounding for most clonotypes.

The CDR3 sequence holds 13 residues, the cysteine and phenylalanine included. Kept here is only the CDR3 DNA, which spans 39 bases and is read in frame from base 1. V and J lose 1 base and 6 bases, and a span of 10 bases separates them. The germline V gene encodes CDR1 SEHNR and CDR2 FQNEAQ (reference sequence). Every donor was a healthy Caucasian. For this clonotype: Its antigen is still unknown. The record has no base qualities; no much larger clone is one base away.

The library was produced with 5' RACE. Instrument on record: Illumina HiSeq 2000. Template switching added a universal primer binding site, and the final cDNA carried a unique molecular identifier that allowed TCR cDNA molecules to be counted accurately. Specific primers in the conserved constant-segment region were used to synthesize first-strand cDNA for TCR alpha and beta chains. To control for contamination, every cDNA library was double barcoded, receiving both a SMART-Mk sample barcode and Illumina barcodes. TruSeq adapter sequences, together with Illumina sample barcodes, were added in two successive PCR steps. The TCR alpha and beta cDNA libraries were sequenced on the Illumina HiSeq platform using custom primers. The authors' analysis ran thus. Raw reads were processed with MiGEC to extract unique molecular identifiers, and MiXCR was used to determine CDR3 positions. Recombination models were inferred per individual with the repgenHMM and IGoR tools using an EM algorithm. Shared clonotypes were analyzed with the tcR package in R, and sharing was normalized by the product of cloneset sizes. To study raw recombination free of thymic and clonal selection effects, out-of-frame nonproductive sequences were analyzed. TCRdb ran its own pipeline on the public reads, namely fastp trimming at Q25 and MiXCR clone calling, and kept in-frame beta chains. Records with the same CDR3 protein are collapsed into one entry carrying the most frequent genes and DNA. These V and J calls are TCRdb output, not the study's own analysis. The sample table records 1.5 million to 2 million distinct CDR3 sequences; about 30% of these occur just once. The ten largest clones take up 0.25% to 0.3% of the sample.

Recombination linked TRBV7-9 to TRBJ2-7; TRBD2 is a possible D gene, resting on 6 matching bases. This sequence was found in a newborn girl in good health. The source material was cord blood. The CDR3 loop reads CASSLVWDSEQYF. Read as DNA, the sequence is TGTGCCAGCAGCTTAGTTTGGGACTCCGAGCAGTACTTC.